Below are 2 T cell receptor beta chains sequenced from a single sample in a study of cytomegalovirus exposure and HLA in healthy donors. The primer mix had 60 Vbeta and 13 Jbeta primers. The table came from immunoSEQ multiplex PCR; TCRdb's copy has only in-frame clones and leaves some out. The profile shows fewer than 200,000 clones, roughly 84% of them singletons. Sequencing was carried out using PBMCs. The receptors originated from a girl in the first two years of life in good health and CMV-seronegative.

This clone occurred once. CDR3 sequence reads: CASSLADRVDGYTF. The CDR3 coding sequence is TGCGCCAGCAGCCTCGCGGACAGGGTGGATGGCTACACCTTC. The chain recombines TRBV4-3 with TRBJ1-2; 8 nucleotides match TRBD1. The CDR3 consists of 14 residues. V lost 4 bases and J lost 6; bases outside the gene matches: 7. Germline-derived CDR1 and CDR2 are LGHNA and YSLEER.

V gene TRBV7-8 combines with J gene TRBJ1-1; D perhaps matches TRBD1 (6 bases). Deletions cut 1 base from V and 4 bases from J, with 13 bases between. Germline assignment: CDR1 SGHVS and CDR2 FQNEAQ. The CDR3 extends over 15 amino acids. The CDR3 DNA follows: TGTGCCAGCAGCTTAGGACAAGGGGGTGCCACTGAAGCTTTCTTT. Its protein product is CASSLGQGGATEAFF.